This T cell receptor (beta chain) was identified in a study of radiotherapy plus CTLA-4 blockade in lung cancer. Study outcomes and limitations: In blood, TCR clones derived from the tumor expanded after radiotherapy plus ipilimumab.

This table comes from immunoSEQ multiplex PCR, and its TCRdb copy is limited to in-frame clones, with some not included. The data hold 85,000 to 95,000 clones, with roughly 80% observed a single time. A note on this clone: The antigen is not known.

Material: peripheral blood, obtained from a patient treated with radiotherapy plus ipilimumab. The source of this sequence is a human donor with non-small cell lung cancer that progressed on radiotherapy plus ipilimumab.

The CDR3 sequence is CASSSTGTGSGEQFF. CDR3 nucleotides: TGTGCCAGTAGTTCGACCGGGACAGGGAGCGGTGAGCAGTTCTTC. This chain links TRBV19 with TRBJ2-1; 9 nucleotides line up with TRBD1. The V and J ends lost 5 bases and 9 bases, in that order; junction bases with no gene match: 11. The CDR3 is 15 residues long. Germline V gene lookup returns CDR1 LNHDA and CDR2 SQIVND (reference sequence). Variable domain in full (rest from reference TRBV19 and TRBJ2-1): DGGITQSPKYLFRKEGQNVTLSCEQNLNHDAMYWYRQDPGQGLRLIYYSQIVNDFQKGDIAEGYSVSREKKESFPLTVTSAQKNPTAFYLCASSSTGTGSGEQFFGPGTRLTVL.